A selection of T cell receptor beta chains follows, all from one sample in a study of cytomegalovirus exposure and HLA in healthy donors. Sequencing used immunoSEQ multiplex PCR; TCRdb keeps in-frame clones, though not all of them. The sample has about 83,000 clones; roughly 95% are singletons. The sample taken for sequencing was PBMCs. These receptors were collected from a woman younger than 35 in good health and CMV-seronegative. Both conserved end residues are part of each CDR3. A D gene is named only where the DNA matches it firmly. Expanded clones are given a class, and other clones once, few, many or no size at all.

CDR3 protein	CDR3 DNA	V gene	D gene	clone size	J gene	CDR3 length
CASSLAGAREQYF	TGTGCCAGCAGTTTAGCGGGAGCACGGGAGCAGTACTTC	TRBV6-6	TRBD2	-	TRBJ2-7	13
CASSGGLAGVGFSYEQYF	TGTGCCAGCAGCGGTGGACTAGCGGGAGTTGGGTTCTCCTACGAGCAGTACTTC	TRBV5-4	TRBD2	-	TRBJ2-7	18
CASSFLEPDYNEQFF	TGTGCCAGCAGTTTTCTCGAACCAGACTACAATGAGCAGTTCTTC	TRBV28	-	-	TRBJ2-1	15
CASSRQTEILRDEQFF	TGCGCCAGCAGCCGCCAGACGGAAATCCTTCGGGATGAGCAGTTCTTC	TRBV5-1	-	once	TRBJ2-1	16
CASSVVPGVSAGIYNEQFF	TGTGCCAGCAGCGTAGTTCCTGGGGTGTCAGCGGGGATTTACAATGAGCAGTTCTTC	TRBV9	TRBD2	-	TRBJ2-1	19
CASSDSLPQYF	TGCGCCAGCAGTGACAGTTTGCCGCAGTATTTT	TRBV10-1	-	-	TRBJ2-3	11
CASTAGGHPYQPQHF	TGTGCCAGTACCGCGGGGGGCCACCCTTATCAGCCCCAGCATTTT	TRBV19	-	-	TRBJ1-5	15
CASSLTGEAYEQYF	TGTGCCAGCAGTCTGACAGGGGAGGCCTACGAGCAGTACTTC	TRBV28	TRBD1	once	TRBJ2-7	14
CATSRGGTSFARETQYF	TGTGCCACCAGCAGAGGGGGGACTAGTTTCGCCAGAGAGACCCAGTACTTC	TRBV15	TRBD2	-	TRBJ2-5	17
CASTNGQGVGYYEQYF	TGTGCCAGCACTAACGGGCAGGGGGTTGGATACTACGAGCAGTACTTC	TRBV28	TRBD1	-	TRBJ2-7	16
CASSLNSRSEQFF	TGCGCCAGCAGCTTGAATAGTCGGTCTGAGCAGTTCTTC	TRBV5-1	-	-	TRBJ2-1	13
CASSSPGGYTF	TGCGCCAGCAGTTCGCCGGGTGGCTACACCTTC	TRBV5-1	-	-	TRBJ1-2	11
CASGLVPGPGRSYNEQFF	TGTGCTAGTGGTTTGGTACCCGGCCCAGGGAGGTCCTACAATGAGCAGTTCTTC	TRBV12-5	-	-	TRBJ2-1	18
CASSYFDSSTDTQYF	TGTGCCAGCAGTTACTTCGACAGTAGCACAGATACGCAGTATTTT	TRBV6-5	-	-	TRBJ2-3	15
CASSQVTSGDTDTQYF	TGTGCCAGCAGCCAAGTAACTAGCGGGGACACAGATACGCAGTATTTT	TRBV4-2	TRBD2	-	TRBJ2-3	16
CAISGETHTDTQYF	TGTGCCATCAGTGGCGAGACACACACAGATACGCAGTATTTT	TRBV10-3	-	-	TRBJ2-3	14
CASSRPDRGAGGSNEQYF	TGTGCCAGCAGCAGACCGGACCGGGGGGCGGGAGGATCTAACGAGCAGTACTTC	TRBV9	TRBD2	-	TRBJ2-7	18
CASRNRGYDNQPQHF	TGTGCCAGCAGAAACAGGGGATATGACAATCAGCCCCAGCATTTT	TRBV6-6	TRBD1	-	TRBJ1-5	15
CASSQGNRDGEQYF	TGCGCCAGCAGTCAAGGAAACAGGGACGGCGAGCAGTACTTC	TRBV4-1	-	-	TRBJ2-7	14
CASSFSRDSDDEQFF	TGTGCCAGCAGCTTTAGCCGGGACTCCGACGATGAGCAGTTCTTC	TRBV11-2	-	-	TRBJ2-1	15
CASSQTTSNEQFF	TGTGCCAGCAGCCAAACAACTAGTAATGAGCAGTTCTTC	TRBV14	-	-	TRBJ2-1	13
CAGTSAGGDTQYF	TGTGCCGGCACCTCAGCGGGAGGAGATACGCAGTATTTT	TRBV10-3	TRBD2	-	TRBJ2-3	13
CASSLRSGSGTSTDTQYF	TGTGCCAGCAGCTTAAGGAGCGGGAGTGGTACTAGCACAGATACGCAGTATTTT	TRBV7-6	TRBD2	-	TRBJ2-3	18
CASSPAVLVTGELFF	TGCGCCAGCAGCCCCGCAGTTTTGGTCACCGGGGAGCTGTTTTTT	TRBV5-1	-	-	TRBJ2-2	15
CASSLRTGGQPQHF	TGTGCCAGCAGCTTGAGGACAGGGGGGCAGCCCCAGCATTTT	TRBV5-8	TRBD1	-	TRBJ1-5	14
CASSRLAGVYNEQFF	TGTGCCAGCAGCCGTCTAGCGGGCGTCTACAATGAGCAGTTCTTC	TRBV7-6	TRBD2	-	TRBJ2-1	15
CASSLGLAELTDTQYF	TGTGCCAGCAGCTTGGGACTAGCGGAACTCACAGATACGCAGTATTTT	TRBV5-6	TRBD2	once	TRBJ2-3	16
CASSQSATNEKLFF	TGTGCCAGCAGCCAATCAGCGACTAATGAAAAACTGTTTTTT	TRBV11-2	-	-	TRBJ1-4	14